This TCR beta chain was captured by sequencing in a study of shared clonotypes between healthy human individuals. The repertoire was sequenced with immunoSEQ multiplex PCR; TCRdb's copy has only in-frame clones and lacks some. The profile shows hundreds of thousands of clones, 60% to 75% of them singletons. The CDR3 spans 16 residues. The germline V gene has CDR1 SGHNT and CDR2 YENEEA. Losses at the gene ends were 5 bases for V and 6 bases for J; bases not matched to a gene: 10. V and J are TRBV11-3 and TRBJ2-3; 11 bases line up with TRBD2. This TCR derives from a woman aged 25 to 45 in good health. The source material was memory CD4+ T cells sorted from blood. The subset here: CD45RA-negative fraction. The CDR3 DNA reads as TGTGCCAGCAGCACACTACTAGCGGGAGAGGCGGATACGCAGTATTTT. As protein: CASSTLLAGEADTQYF.